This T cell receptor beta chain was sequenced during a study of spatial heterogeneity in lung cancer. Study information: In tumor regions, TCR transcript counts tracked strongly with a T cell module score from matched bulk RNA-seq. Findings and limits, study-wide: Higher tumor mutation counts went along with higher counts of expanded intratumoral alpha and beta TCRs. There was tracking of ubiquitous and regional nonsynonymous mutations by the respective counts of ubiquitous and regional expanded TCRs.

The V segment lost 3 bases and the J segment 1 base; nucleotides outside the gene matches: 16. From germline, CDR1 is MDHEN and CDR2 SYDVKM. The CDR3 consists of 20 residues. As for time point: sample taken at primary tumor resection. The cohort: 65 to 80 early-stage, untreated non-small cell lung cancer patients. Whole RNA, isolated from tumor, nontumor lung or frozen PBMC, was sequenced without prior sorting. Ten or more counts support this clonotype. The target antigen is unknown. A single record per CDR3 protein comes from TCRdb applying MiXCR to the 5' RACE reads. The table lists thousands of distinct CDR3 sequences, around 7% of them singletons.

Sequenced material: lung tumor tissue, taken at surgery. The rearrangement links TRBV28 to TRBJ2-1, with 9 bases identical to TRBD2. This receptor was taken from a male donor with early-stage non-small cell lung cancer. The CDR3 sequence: CASSFRRGLGSGSSYNEQFF. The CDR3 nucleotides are TGTGCCAGCAGTTTTCGGAGGGGGCTGGGTAGCGGGAGTTCCTACAATGAGCAGTTCTTC.